These T cell receptor beta chains were read from a single sample in a study of blood T cells in healthy people across ages. MiXCR, run by TCRdb on the 5' RACE reads, gives a single entry per CDR3 protein. Of hundreds of thousands of distinct CDR3 sequences detected, 44% appear once; the ten largest clones hold about a fifth. The sample was blood. These receptors all stem from a man between 60 and 70 years old in good health. CDR3s include the opening cysteine and the closing phenylalanine or tryptophan. Fields, in order: V gene, D gene, clone size, J gene, CDR3 protein, CDR3 DNA. A D gene is named only where the DNA matches it firmly. Only some rows state a clone size, as once, few, many or a class for expanded clones.

>TRBV11-2|-|-|TRBJ2-7
CANSDGTSVYEQYF
TGTGCCAACAGCGACGGGACGAGCGTCTACGAGCAGTACTTC
>TRBV12-3/TRBV12-4|TRBD1|-|TRBJ1-2
CASTGQGHGYTF
TGTGCCAGCACAGGACAGGGTCACGGCTACACCTTC
>TRBV7-8|-|many|TRBJ2-7
CASTPRASYEQYF
TGTGCCAGCACCCCGAGGGCGAGCTACGAGCAGTACTTC
>TRBV3-1|TRBD1|-|TRBJ1-6
CASSQTGTVLHSPLHF
TGTGCCAGCAGCCAAACCGGGACAGTCCTACATTCACCCCTCCACTTT
>TRBV5-1|-|-|TRBJ2-3
CASSLEGPGDTQYF
TGCGCCAGCAGCTTGGAGGGGCCAGGGGATACGCAGTATTTT
>TRBV4-3|-|-|TRBJ2-1
CASSQDTVGNEQFF
TGCGCCAGCAGCCAAGACACAGTGGGCAATGAGCAGTTCTTC
>TRBV25-1|-|-|TRBJ2-1
CASTPGNEQFF
TGTGCCAGCACCCCCGGCAATGAGCAGTTCTTC
>TRBV7-9|-|-|TRBJ2-2
CASSFMGTSGELFF
TGTGCCAGCAGCTTCATGGGGACATCTGGGGAGCTGTTTTTT
>TRBV20-1|-|many|TRBJ2-7
CSAEVRVSGAYEQYF
TGCAGTGCTGAGGTGAGAGTTAGCGGTGCCTACGAGCAGTACTTC
>TRBV11-2|-|-|TRBJ2-2
CASSQQGSGELFF
TGTGCCAGCAGCCAACAGGGTTCCGGGGAGCTGTTTTTT
>TRBV24-1|-|few|TRBJ1-2
CATSAQGLDGYTF
TGTGCCACCAGTGCCCAGGGGCTCGATGGCTACACCTTC
>TRBV27|-|-|TRBJ2-1
CASSLRQSSYNEQFF
TGTGCCAGCAGCCTAAGACAGAGCTCCTACAATGAGCAGTTCTTC
>TRBV12-5|-|once|TRBJ2-3
CASAIGDTQYF
TGTGCTAGTGCAATCGGAGATACGCAGTATTTT
>TRBV4-3|TRBD1|few|TRBJ1-2
CASSQSRTGLYGYTF
TGCGCCAGCAGCCAGTCGCGGACAGGCCTCTATGGCTACACCTTC
>TRBV20-1|-|-|TRBJ1-1
CSASRTNMNTEAFF
TGCAGTGCTTCCCGGACGAACATGAACACTGAAGCTTTCTTT
>TRBV4-2|-|few|TRBJ1-2
CASSQLPPGSNTF
TGTGCCAGCAGCCAATTGCCCCCAGGAAGTAACACCTTC
>TRBV7-2|-|-|TRBJ2-2
CASSPSGRRDRELFF
TGTGCCAGCAGCCCCTCGGGTCGCCGGGACCGGGAGCTGTTTTTT
>TRBV6-2/TRBV6-3|-|few|TRBJ2-5
CASSYVGETQYF
TGTGCCAGCAGTTACGTTGGGGAGACCCAGTACTTC
>TRBV24-1|TRBD1|-|TRBJ2-3
CATSPRTGGKDTQYF
TGTGCCACCAGCCCTAGGACAGGGGGTAAAGATACGCAGTATTTT
>TRBV29-1|-|few|TRBJ2-2
CSVAKPGLTATGELFF
TGCAGCGTTGCCAAACCGGGACTCACTGCCACCGGGGAGCTGTTTTTT
>TRBV7-9|TRBD2|once|TRBJ2-1
CASSLSTSGGAGEQFF
TGTGCCAGCAGCCTCTCGACTAGCGGGGGGGCGGGTGAGCAGTTCTTC
>TRBV7-2|TRBD2|-|TRBJ2-1
CASSLVSGTSGGYYNEQFF
TGTGCCAGCAGCTTAGTTAGTGGGACTAGCGGGGGGTACTACAATGAGCAGTTCTTC
>TRBV3-1|-|few|TRBJ1-5
CASSSAGGTQPQHF
TGTGCCAGCAGCTCCGCGGGGGGAACTCAGCCCCAGCATTTT
>TRBV27|-|-|TRBJ2-3
CASSLLFRGDADTQYF
TGTGCCAGCAGTTTATTATTCAGGGGGGATGCAGATACGCAGTATTTT
>TRBV10-3|-|-|TRBJ1-1
CAISDGLEAFF
TGTGCCATCAGTGATGGCCTAGAAGCTTTCTTT
>TRBV7-9|TRBD2|few|TRBJ2-1
CASSSRLAGSYNEQFF
TGTGCCAGCAGCTCCCGACTAGCGGGGTCCTACAATGAGCAGTTCTTC
>TRBV6-6|TRBD1|few|TRBJ1-2
CASSYATGLGGYTF
TGTGCCAGCAGTTACGCGACAGGGTTAGGTGGCTACACCTTC
>TRBV12-3/TRBV12-4|TRBD1|-|TRBJ2-5
CASSPLRTGGPETQYF
TGTGCCAGCAGTCCCCTGAGGACAGGGGGCCCAGAGACCCAGTACTTC
>TRBV7-2|TRBD2|many|TRBJ2-1
CATKRSSGGAREQFF
TGTGCCACCAAAAGGTCTAGCGGGGGGGCACGGGAGCAGTTCTTC
>TRBV12-3/TRBV12-4|TRBD1|-|TRBJ2-3
CASTSGGPYTDTQYF
TGTGCCAGCACCTCAGGGGGACCTTACACAGATACGCAGTATTTT
>TRBV15|-|few|TRBJ2-7
CATSRDRFGSYEQYF
TGTGCCACCAGCAGAGACAGGTTCGGCTCCTACGAGCAGTACTTC
>TRBV5-1|-|-|TRBJ2-6
CASSDGWAGANVLTF
TGCGCCAGCAGCGACGGGTGGGCTGGGGCCAACGTCCTGACTTTC
>TRBV20-1|TRBD1|-|TRBJ2-1
CSAGQGAFYNEQFF
TGCAGTGCCGGACAGGGGGCTTTCTACAATGAGCAGTTCTTC
>TRBV29-1|-|many|TRBJ2-1
CSAAPGPEQFF
TGCAGCGCCGCACCGGGACCGGAGCAGTTCTTC
>TRBV13|TRBD1|-|TRBJ1-6
CASSLSGTGNSPLHF
TGTGCCAGCAGCCTCTCCGGGACAGGGAATTCACCCCTCCACTTT
>TRBV11-3|-|-|TRBJ2-7
CASSSRTATIFYEQYF
TGTGCCAGCAGCTCTCGGACCGCCACCATTTTCTACGAGCAGTACTTC
>TRBV5-1|-|-|TRBJ1-5
CASSWGGGRGNQPQHF
TGCGCCAGCAGCTGGGGCGGGGGAAGGGGCAATCAGCCCCAGCATTTT
>TRBV2|-|-|TRBJ2-5
CASSDRGSETQYF
TGTGCCAGCAGTGACAGGGGATCGGAGACCCAGTACTTC
>TRBV6-5|TRBD2|few|TRBJ2-7
CASSYSSRRGGLDEQYF
TGTGCCAGCAGTTACTCGAGTCGGCGGGGGGGCCTGGACGAGCAGTACTTC
>TRBV12-3/TRBV12-4|TRBD1|-|TRBJ1-2
CASSLVGQGFGNYGYTF
TGTGCCAGCAGTTTGGTGGGACAGGGGTTTGGTAACTATGGCTACACCTTC
>TRBV7-9|TRBD2|few|TRBJ2-1
CASSTHGTSRNSYNEQFF
TGTGCCAGCAGCACCCACGGGACTAGCCGGAACTCCTACAATGAGCAGTTCTTC
>TRBV20-1|-|few|TRBJ2-3
CSARRGLGDTYF
TGCAGTGCTAGAAGAGGACTCGGGGACACGTATTTT
>TRBV2|-|few|TRBJ2-3
CASSDRQVTDTQYF
TGTGCCAGCAGTGATCGACAGGTCACAGATACGCAGTATTTT
>TRBV20-1|TRBD2|-|TRBJ2-7
CSAHTGGSSYEQYF
TGCAGTGCCCACACGGGGGGAAGCTCCTACGAGCAGTACTTC
>TRBV7-9|TRBD2|-|TRBJ2-5
CASSFPSLGGGRETQYF
TGTGCCAGCAGTTTTCCCTCACTCGGGGGGGGCCGAGAGACCCAGTACTTC
>TRBV4-3|TRBD1|-|TRBJ2-6
CASSQDRAVEPGANVLTF
TGCGCCAGCAGCCAGGACAGGGCGGTAGAACCTGGGGCCAACGTCCTGACTTTC
>TRBV4-1|TRBD1|few|TRBJ1-2
CASSQGQGPQYGYTF
TGCGCCAGCAGCCAAGGACAGGGGCCCCAATATGGCTACACCTTC
>TRBV12-3/TRBV12-4|TRBD1|-|TRBJ1-3
CASSAGTGSIYF
TGTGCCAGCAGTGCAGGGACAGGGTCCATATATTTT
>TRBV28|-|few|TRBJ2-1
CASSWGWRGMFDEQFF
TGTGCCAGCAGTTGGGGTTGGAGGGGGATGTTCGATGAGCAGTTCTTC
>TRBV5-5|TRBD1|-|TRBJ2-3
CASSLGGTGRTDTQYF
TGTGCCAGCAGCTTGGGTGGGACAGGACGCACAGATACGCAGTATTTT
>TRBV20-1|-|-|TRBJ1-1
CSAPWGNSQVAFF
TGCAGTGCTCCCTGGGGAAATAGTCAGGTAGCTTTCTTT
>TRBV20-1|-|-|TRBJ2-5
CSALDQFIETQYF
TGCAGTGCTCTGGACCAGTTTATAGAGACCCAGTACTTC